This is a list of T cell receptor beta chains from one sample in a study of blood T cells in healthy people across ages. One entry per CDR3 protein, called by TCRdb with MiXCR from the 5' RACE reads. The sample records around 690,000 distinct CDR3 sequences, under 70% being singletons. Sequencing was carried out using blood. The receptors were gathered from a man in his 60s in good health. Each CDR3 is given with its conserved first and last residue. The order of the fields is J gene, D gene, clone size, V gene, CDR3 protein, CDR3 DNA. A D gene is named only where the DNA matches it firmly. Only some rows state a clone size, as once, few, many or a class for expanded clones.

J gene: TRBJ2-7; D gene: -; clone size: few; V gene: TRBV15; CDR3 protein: CATSNERTQPYEQYF; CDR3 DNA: TGTGCCACCAGCAATGAACGGACACAACCTTACGAGCAGTACTTC
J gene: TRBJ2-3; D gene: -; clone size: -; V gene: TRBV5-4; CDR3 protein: CASSLSLSSSSDTQYF; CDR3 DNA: TGTGCCAGCAGCCTGTCGTTGTCCTCCTCGTCAGATACGCAGTATTTT
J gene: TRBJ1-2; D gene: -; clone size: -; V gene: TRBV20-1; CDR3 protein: CSASWQPKFRNGYTF; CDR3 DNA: TGCAGTGCTAGTTGGCAGCCGAAGTTCCGCAATGGCTACACCTTC
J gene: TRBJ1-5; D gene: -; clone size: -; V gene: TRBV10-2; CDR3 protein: CASSEGGAAQPQHF; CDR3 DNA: TGCGCCAGCAGTGAGGGGGGTGCAGCTCAGCCCCAGCATTTT
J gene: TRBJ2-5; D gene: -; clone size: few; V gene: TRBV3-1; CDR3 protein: CASSQGLPGTQYF; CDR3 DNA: TGTGCCAGCAGCCAAGGCCTTCCGGGGACCCAGTACTTC
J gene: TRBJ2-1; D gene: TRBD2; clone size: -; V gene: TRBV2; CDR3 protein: CASRLAGECEQFF; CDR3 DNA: TGTGCCAGCAGACTAGCGGGGGAATGTGAGCAGTTCTTC
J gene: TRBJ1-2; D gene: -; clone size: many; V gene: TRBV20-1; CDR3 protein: CSARREGGYTF; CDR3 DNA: TGCAGTGCTCGAAGGGAAGGTGGCTACACCTTC
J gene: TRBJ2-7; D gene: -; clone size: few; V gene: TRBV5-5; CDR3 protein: CASSWGGGSYEQYF; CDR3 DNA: TGTGCCAGCAGCTGGGGCGGCGGCTCCTACGAGCAGTACTTC
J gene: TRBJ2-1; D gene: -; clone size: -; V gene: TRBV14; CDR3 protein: CASSQAPGLPYNEQFF; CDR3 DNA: TGTGCCAGCAGCCAAGCTCCAGGCCTACCCTACAATGAGCAGTTCTTC
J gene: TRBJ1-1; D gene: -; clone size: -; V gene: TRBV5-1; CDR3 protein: CASSLPTGNTEAFF; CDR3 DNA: TGCGCCAGCAGCTTACCGACGGGAAACACTGAAGCTTTCTTT
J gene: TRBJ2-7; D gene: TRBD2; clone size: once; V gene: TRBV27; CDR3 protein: CASRRRTSGGYEQYF; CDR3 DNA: TGTGCCAGCAGACGAAGGACTAGCGGGGGTTACGAGCAGTACTTC
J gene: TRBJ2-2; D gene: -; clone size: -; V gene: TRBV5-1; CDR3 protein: CASSQSGHTNTGELFF; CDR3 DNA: TGCGCCAGCAGCCAATCCGGACATACGAACACCGGGGAGCTGTTTTTT
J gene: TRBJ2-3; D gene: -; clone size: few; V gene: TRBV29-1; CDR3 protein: CSVVGALVTDTQYF; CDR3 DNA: TGCAGCGTCGTCGGGGCTCTAGTCACAGATACGCAGTATTTT
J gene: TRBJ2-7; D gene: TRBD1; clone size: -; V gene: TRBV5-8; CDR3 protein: CASRRAGTGPSYEQYF; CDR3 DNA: TGTGCCAGCAGACGCGCCGGGACAGGGCCCTCCTACGAGCAGTACTTC
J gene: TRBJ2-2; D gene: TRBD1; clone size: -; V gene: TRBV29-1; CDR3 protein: CSVRTGATGELFF; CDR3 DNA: TGCAGCGTACGGACAGGGGCCACCGGGGAGCTGTTTTTT
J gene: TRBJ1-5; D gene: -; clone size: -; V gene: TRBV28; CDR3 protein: CASSLWGSQPQHF; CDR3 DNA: TGTGCCAGCAGTTTGTGGGGAAGTCAGCCCCAGCATTTT
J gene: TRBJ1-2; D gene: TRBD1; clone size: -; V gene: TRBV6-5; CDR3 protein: CASSLESVATGGYGYTF; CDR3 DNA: TGTGCCAGCAGTCTCGAATCCGTCGCGACAGGGGGATATGGCTACACCTTC
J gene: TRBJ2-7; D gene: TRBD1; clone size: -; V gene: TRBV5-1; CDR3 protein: CASSLPGTGGGEQYF; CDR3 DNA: TGCGCCAGCAGCTTACCCGGGACAGGGGGCGGTGAGCAGTACTTC
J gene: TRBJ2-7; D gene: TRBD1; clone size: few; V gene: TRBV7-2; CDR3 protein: CASSPWTGISYEQYF; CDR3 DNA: TGTGCCAGCAGCCCCTGGACAGGCATTTCCTACGAGCAGTACTTC
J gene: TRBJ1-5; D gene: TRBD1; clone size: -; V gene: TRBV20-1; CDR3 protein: CSARTGYSNQPQHF; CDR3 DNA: TGCAGTGCCCGGACAGGGTATAGCAATCAGCCCCAGCATTTT
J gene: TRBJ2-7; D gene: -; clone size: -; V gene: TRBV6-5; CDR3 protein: CASSYSSRDYEQYF; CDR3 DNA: TGTGCCAGCAGTTACTCGAGTCGGGACTACGAGCAGTACTTC
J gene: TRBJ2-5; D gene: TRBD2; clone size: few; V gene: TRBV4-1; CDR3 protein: CASSLRAGGNQETQYF; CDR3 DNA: TGCGCCAGCAGCTTAAGAGCGGGGGGGAATCAAGAGACCCAGTACTTC